The 19 T cell receptor beta chains presented below share a single source sample, sequenced in a study of cytomegalovirus exposure and HLA in healthy donors. PCR was performed using 60 Vbeta and 13 Jbeta primers. Here immunoSEQ multiplex PCR was the method, and the copy in TCRdb shows in-frame clones only, minus some. The sample shows tens of thousands of clones, about three quarters of them seen only once. The specimen was PBMCs. The source of these receptors is a middle-aged woman in good health and CMV-seropositive.

A remark on this clone: Given the absence of the conserved phenylalanine or tryptophan at the CDR3 end, a read error is likely. The chain links TRBV6-5 to TRBJ2-3, with 12 bases aligning to TRBD2. Looked up from germline, CDR1 is MNHEY and CDR2 is SVGAGI. The CDR3 contains 13 residues. With 8 bases clipped from V and 6 bases from J, the junction kept 3 bases outside the gene matches. CDR3 sequence (DNA): TGTGCCAGCCGACTAGCGGGGGTGGATACGCAGTATTCT. The encoded protein is CASRLAGVDTQYS.

The genes are TRBV5-1 and TRBJ1-4; 8 bases align to TRBD1. There are 16 residues in the CDR3. V was clipped by 4 bases and J by 0 bases; unmatched bases: 5. Germline CDR1 SGHRS, CDR2 YFSETQ. CDR3: CASSDQGASTNEKLFF. The DNA of the CDR3 is TGCGCCAGCAGCGATCAGGGGGCCTCAACTAATGAAAAACTGTTTTTT.

The chain employs TRBV6-6 and TRBJ1-2; 11 nucleotides match TRBD1. The CDR3 has 15 amino acids. V dropped 4 bases and J dropped 6; count of bases not matched to a gene: 7. Per the germline V gene, CDR1 is MNHNY and CDR2 is SVGAGI (reference sequence). CDR3 nucleotides: TGTGCCAGCAGTTCCCCAGGACAGGGGGCAAATGGCTACACCTTC. Translated: CASSSPGQGANGYTF.

The chain combines TRBV11-2 with TRBJ1-2; D possibly corresponds to TRBD1 (6 bases). Germline CDR1 is SGHAT and CDR2 is FQNNGV. CDR3 length: 15 residues. The germline V and J ends were trimmed by 7 bases and 6 bases, with 21 bases remaining between them. For the CDR3, the DNA is TGTGCCAGCACTCTCGGGACATCATCAGCCAATGGCTACACCTTC. It is translated as CASTLGTSSANGYTF.

This clone has just a few counts. The genes are TRBV6-6 and TRBJ2-3; a weak D match, TRBD1 (5 bases). The V and J ends lost 2 bases and 6 bases respectively, with 15 bases between them. CDR3 length: 15 amino acids. CDR1 and CDR2 from the germline V gene are MNHNY and SVGAGI (reference sequence). CDR3 sequence reads: CASSYVVTGWDTQYF. CDR3 in DNA: TGTGCCAGCAGTTACGTCGTAACAGGTTGGGATACGCAGTATTTT.

This chain joins TRBV5-4 and TRBJ2-7, with 7 bases aligning to TRBD2. The germline CDR1 and CDR2 sequences are SGHNT and YYREEE (reference sequence). The length of the CDR3 is 15 residues. V lost 3 bases and J lost 0; bases outside the gene matches: 6. CDR3 nucleotides: TGTGCCAGCAGCTGGGGGGGGACGTCCTCCTACGAGCAGTACTTC. Its translation is CASSWGGTSSYEQYF. Complete variable domain (other parts from reference TRBV5-4 and TRBJ2-7): ETGVTQSPTHLIKTRGQQVTLRCSSQSGHNTVSWYQQALGQGPQFIFQYYREEENGRGNFPPRFSGLQFPNYSSELNVNALELDDSALYLCASSWGGTSSYEQYFGPGTRLTVT.

The V gene is TRBV2, the J gene TRBJ2-5; D remains ambiguous. The CDR3 loop spans 12 amino acids. Germline CDR1 and CDR2: SNHLY and FYNNEI. V gave up 8 bases and J gave up 4 bases, with 11 bases separating them. CDR3 in amino acids: CASASFGETQYF. CDR3 coding DNA: TGTGCCAGCGCGTCCTTCGGAGAGACCCAGTACTTC.

V and J are TRBV11-2 and TRBJ2-3, with D maybe TRBD2 (6 bases). Germline V lookup: CDR1 SGHAT, CDR2 FQNNGV. V lost 8 bases to trimming and J lost 4 bases, with 10 bases between them. There are 12 residues in the CDR3. In DNA, the CDR3 is TGTGCCAGCTCGGGGGTAGCAGATACGCAGTATTTT. Residues: CASSGVADTQYF.

The chain combines TRBV4-2 with TRBJ2-7; 15 bases map to TRBD2. Germline CDR1 LGHNA, CDR2 YNFKEQ. The CDR3 contains 16 residues. The V and J ends lost 3 bases and 1 base, in that order; junction bases with no gene match: 1. CDR3 protein: CASSQGTSGRSYEQYF. Here the CDR3 DNA reads TGTGCCAGCAGCCAGGGGACTAGCGGGAGGTCCTACGAGCAGTACTTC.

The V call is TRBV18, the J call TRBJ2-2, with 7 bases fitting TRBD1. This CDR3 has 16 residues. The ends lost 4 bases at V and 1 base at J; junction bases unmatched: 6. Germline V CDR1 and CDR2: KGHSH, LQKENI. The CDR3 sequence is CASSLPGQLNTGELFF. The CDR3 nucleotides read TGTGCCAGCTCACTGCCGGGACAGCTGAACACCGGGGAGCTGTTTTTT.

The chain employs TRBV6-1 and TRBJ1-1, with a tentative D call TRBD1 (5 bases). The germline V gene has CDR1 MNHNS and CDR2 SASEGT. The CDR3 spans 15 residues. V lost 7 bases, J lost 2 bases, and 17 bases lay in between. The CDR3 region is CASIPQGRLNTEAFF. In DNA form, the CDR3 reads TGTGCCAGCATCCCCCAGGGCAGACTCAACACTGAAGCTTTCTTT.

V gene TRBV19 combines with J gene TRBJ2-1; perhaps TRBD2 as D (6 bases). The CDR3 sequence is 14 residues long. CDR1 LNHDA and CDR2 SQIVND come from the germline V gene (reference sequence). Trimming removed 2 bases from V and 9 bases from J, with 14 bases in between. In DNA form, the CDR3 reads TGTGCCAGTAGTATACGCGGGGCCGGGGGTGAGCAGTTCTTC. Translating gives CASSIRGAGGEQFF.

The chain recombines TRBV10-2 with TRBJ1-1; D gene uncertain. The CDR3 has 13 amino acids. CDR1 is WSHSY, CDR2 SAAADI, per germline. V was trimmed by 3 bases and J by 5 bases, leaving 10 bases between them. The chain's CDR3 is CASSDWQVTEAFF. The CDR3 DNA reads as TGCGCCAGCAGTGACTGGCAGGTAACTGAAGCTTTCTTT.

The chain links TRBV4-1 to TRBJ1-2; 7 bases fit TRBD1. V lost 0 bases, J lost 5 bases, and 9 bases stayed unmatched. CDR3 length equals 16 residues. Germline V gene lookup returns CDR1 MGHRA and CDR2 YSYEKL. CDR3 sequence (DNA): TGCGCCAGCAGCCAAGATCAAACAGGGGACTGGTATGGCTACACCTTC. Its translation is CASSQDQTGDWYGYTF.

The chain carries TRBV4-1 and TRBJ2-3, with 7 bases identical to TRBD2. Germline CDR1 MGHRA, CDR2 YSYEKL. The CDR3 sequence is 17 residues long. J gave up 1 base and V 1 base, and 8 bases lay outside the gene matches. CDR3 in DNA: TGCGCCAGCAGCCAAGCCCCCGGTCTAGCGGGCACAGATACGCAGTATTTT. Amino acid sequence: CASSQAPGLAGTDTQYF.

V is TRBV9 and J is TRBJ2-1; D unclear. The CDR3 loop spans 16 amino acids. V lost 2 bases and J lost 5, with 17 bases in between. Germline V gene data show CDR1 as SGDLS and CDR2 as YYNGEE. The CDR3 spells CASSVSFTEFNNEQFF. The CDR3 coding sequence is TGTGCCAGCAGCGTTTCTTTTACAGAGTTTAACAATGAGCAGTTCTTC.

The chain employs TRBV9 and TRBJ1-3, with D perhaps TRBD1 (6 bases). V was trimmed by 4 bases and J by 3 bases, leaving 17 bases between them. The CDR3 spans 16 residues. CDR1 is SGDLS and CDR2 is YYNGEE in the germline V gene. CDR3 DNA sequence: TGTGCCAGCAGCTTATGGCTAGGGGGTGGTGGAAACACCATATATTTT. This gives the protein CASSLWLGGGGNTIYF.

The rearrangement links TRBV21-1 to TRBJ2-3; the tabulated D call, TRBD2, remains unverified against the DNA. TRBV21-1 is tagged as a pseudogene. This CDR3 comprises 14 residues. The CDR3 coding sequence is TGTGCCAGCAGCAGGAGGAGACGGGGGGTTACGCAGTATTTT. Translating gives CASSRRRRGVTQYF.

This clone was found once. V is TRBV18 and J is TRBJ1-1; TRBD1 matches 7 bases. CDR1 is KGHSH, CDR2 LQKENI, per germline. The junction had 12 bases not matched to a gene; V was cut back by 6 bases and J by 5 bases. The CDR3 runs to 15 residues. Written as DNA, the CDR3 is TGTGCCAGCTCTCAAACTGCACAGGGGATGACTGAAGCTTTCTTT. This codes for CASSQTAQGMTEAFF.